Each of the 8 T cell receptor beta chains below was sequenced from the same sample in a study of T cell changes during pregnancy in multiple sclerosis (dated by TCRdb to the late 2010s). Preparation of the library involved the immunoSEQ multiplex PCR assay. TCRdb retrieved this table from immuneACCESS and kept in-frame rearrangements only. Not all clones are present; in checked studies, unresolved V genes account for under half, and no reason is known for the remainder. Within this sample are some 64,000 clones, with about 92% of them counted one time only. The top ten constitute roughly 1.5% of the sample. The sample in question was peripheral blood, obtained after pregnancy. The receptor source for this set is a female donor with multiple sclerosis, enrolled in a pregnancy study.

Here the CDR3 DNA reads TGTGCCAGCAGCTTAGACAGCTACAATGAGCAGTTCTTC. The encoded protein is CASSLDSYNEQFF. This chain connects TRBV11-2 to TRBJ2-1; no clear D gene. Germline CDR1 is SGHAT and CDR2 is FQNNGV. This CDR3 is 13 amino acids long. Trimming took 0 bases from V and 3 from J, leaving 3 bases between them.

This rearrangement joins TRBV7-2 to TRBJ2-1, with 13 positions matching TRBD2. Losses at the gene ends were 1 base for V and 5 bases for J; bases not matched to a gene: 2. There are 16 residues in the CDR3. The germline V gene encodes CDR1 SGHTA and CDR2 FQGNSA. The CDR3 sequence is CASSLGGLAGNNEQFF. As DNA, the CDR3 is TGTGCCAGCAGCTTAGGGGGACTAGCGGGGAACAATGAGCAGTTCTTC.

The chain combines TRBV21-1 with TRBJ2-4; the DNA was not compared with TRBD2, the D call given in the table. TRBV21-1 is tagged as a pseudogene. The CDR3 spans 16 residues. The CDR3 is CASSKLRVSAKNIQYF. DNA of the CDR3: TGTGCCAGCAGCAAACTTCGCGTGTCGGCCAAAAACATTCAGTACTTC.

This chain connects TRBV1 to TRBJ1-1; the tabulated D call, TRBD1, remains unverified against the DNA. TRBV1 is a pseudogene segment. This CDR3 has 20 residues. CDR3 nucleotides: TGCACCAGCAGCCAAGAAGGGGACAGCATCTCAACATTCCCGAACACTGAAGCTTTCTTT. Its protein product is CTSSQEGDSISTFPNTEAFF.

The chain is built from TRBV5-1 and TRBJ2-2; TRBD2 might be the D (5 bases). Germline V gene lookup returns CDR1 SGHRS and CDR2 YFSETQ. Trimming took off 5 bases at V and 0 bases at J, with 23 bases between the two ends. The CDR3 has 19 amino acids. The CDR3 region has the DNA TGCGCCAGCAGTAACTTTCTGGTTATAGCGAGCGCGAACACCGGGGAGCTGTTTTTT. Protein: CASSNFLVIASANTGELFF.

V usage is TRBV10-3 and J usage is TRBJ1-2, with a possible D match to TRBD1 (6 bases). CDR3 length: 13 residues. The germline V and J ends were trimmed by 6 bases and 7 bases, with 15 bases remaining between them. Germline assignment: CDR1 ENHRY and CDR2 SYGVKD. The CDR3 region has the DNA TGTGCCATCAGCGAAACAGGGATAGGTGGCTACACCTTC. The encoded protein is CAISETGIGGYTF.

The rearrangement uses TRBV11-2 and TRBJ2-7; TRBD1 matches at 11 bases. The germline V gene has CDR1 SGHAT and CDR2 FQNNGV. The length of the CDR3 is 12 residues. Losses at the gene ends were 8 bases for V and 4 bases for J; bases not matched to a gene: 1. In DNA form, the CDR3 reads TGTGCCAGCGGACAGGGGGCATACGAGCAGTACTTC. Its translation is CASGQGAYEQYF.

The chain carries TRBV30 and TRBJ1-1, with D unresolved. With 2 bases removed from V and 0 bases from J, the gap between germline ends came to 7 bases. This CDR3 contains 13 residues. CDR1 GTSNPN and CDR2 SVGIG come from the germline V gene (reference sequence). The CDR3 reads CAWSRNMNTEAFF. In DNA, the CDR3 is TGTGCCTGGAGTCGCAACATGAACACTGAAGCTTTCTTT.